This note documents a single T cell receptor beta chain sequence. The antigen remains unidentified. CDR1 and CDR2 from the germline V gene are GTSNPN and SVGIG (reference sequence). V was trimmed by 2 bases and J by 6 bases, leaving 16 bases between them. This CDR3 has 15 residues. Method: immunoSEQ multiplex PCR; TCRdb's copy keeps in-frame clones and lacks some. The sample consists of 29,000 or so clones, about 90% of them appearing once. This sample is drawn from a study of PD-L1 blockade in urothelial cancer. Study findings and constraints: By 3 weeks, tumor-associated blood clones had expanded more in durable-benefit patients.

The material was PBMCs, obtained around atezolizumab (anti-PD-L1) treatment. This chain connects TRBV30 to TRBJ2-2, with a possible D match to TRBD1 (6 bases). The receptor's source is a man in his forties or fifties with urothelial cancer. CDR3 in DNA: TGTGCCTGGAGTCATTGGAACAGGGTCGCCGGGGAGCTGTTTTTT. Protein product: CAWSHWNRVAGELFF.